The 21 T cell receptor beta chains listed next were all sequenced from one sample in a study of blood T cells in healthy people across ages (dated by TCRdb to between 2014 and 2017). Receptor libraries were prepared by 5' RACE. These reads were obtained on an Illumina HiSeq 2500. The second PCR ran for roughly 7 to 12 cycles and used a J-beta primer mix along with a sample-barcoded 5' primer. TCRdb applied fastp at Q25 and MiXCR to the public reads, then kept only in-frame beta chains. For every CDR3 protein sequence, its rows merge into one entry that carries the most common genes and DNA. This sample has about a million distinct CDR3 sequences in its table, and around two fifths of those were observed once. The ten top clones hold approximately 14% of the sample. Sequenced material: blood. The receptor set was obtained from a man aged 18-30 years in good health.

This chain connects TRBV6-6 to TRBJ2-3; 10 nucleotides align to TRBD1. The CDR3 covers 14 residues. With V trimmed by 5 bases and J by 6 bases, 5 bases remained unmatched. Germline CDR1 and CDR2: MNHNY and SVGAGI (reference sequence). CDR3 protein: CASSGTGVDDTQYF. As DNA, the CDR3 is TGTGCCAGCAGTGGGACAGGGGTAGATGATACGCAGTATTTT.

The rearrangement joins TRBV27 to TRBJ1-2; D is ambiguous. This CDR3 contains 14 residues. V shed 6 bases and J shed 5 bases, with 16 bases lying between them. CDR1 and CDR2 from the germline V gene are MNHEY and SMNVEV (reference sequence). DNA of the CDR3: TGTGCCAGCAGGGAGGGTGAGAGTTGGTATGGCTACACCTTC. It codes for CASREGESWYGYTF.

The J gene is TRBJ1-5, the V gene TRBV15; 9 bases are a match to TRBD1. The CDR3 contains 16 residues. Germline CDR1 reads LNHNV; CDR2 reads YYDKDF (reference sequence). Trimming cost V 2 bases and J 4 bases; bases outside gene matches: 6. The CDR3 DNA reads TGTGCCACCAGCAGACCCGGGACAGGGATGAATCAGCCCCAGCATTTT. This gives the protein CATSRPGTGMNQPQHF.

A word on this clonotype: Germline is not matched at one junction end, which may reflect a read error. The chain recombines TRBV18 with TRBJ1-5; TRBD1 aligns across 9 bases. The CDR3 has 15 amino acids. Germline lookup yields CDR1 KGHSH and CDR2 LQKENI. CDR3: CASSPRTGANQPRHF. The DNA for the CDR3 is TGTGCCAGCTCACCACGGACAGGGGCAAATCAGCCCCGGCATTTT.

This clonotype was observed a handful of times. The chain combines TRBV4-2 with TRBJ2-7, with unresolved D. Germline assignment: CDR1 LGHNA and CDR2 YNFKEQ. V shed 1 base and J shed 0 bases, with 10 bases lying between them. The CDR3 loop spans 15 amino acids. CDR3 protein: CASSQVVGRSYEQYF. The CDR3 bases are TGTGCCAGCAGCCAAGTGGTCGGGCGCTCCTACGAGCAGTACTTC.

Details on this clonotype: An end of the junction differs from the germline gene, which may be a read error. CDR3 sequence: CCVLGMDRDVYGYTF. The CDR3 region has the DNA TGCTGCGTCCTCGGGATGGACAGGGACGTTTATGGCTACACCTTC. The chain is built from TRBV29-1 and TRBJ1-2, with 8 positions matching TRBD1. This CDR3 is 15 amino acids long. Germline lookup yields CDR1 SQVTM and CDR2 ANQGSEA.

This clonotype was observed a few times. J is TRBJ2-7 and V is TRBV4-2; possible D gene TRBD1, 5 bases. Germline V gene data show CDR1 as LGHNA and CDR2 as YNFKEQ. This CDR3 comprises 16 residues. Trimming left V 4 bases short and J 1 base short, with 17 bases between. CDR3 sequence: CASSLTRAGFSYEQYF. CDR3 DNA sequence: TGTGCCAGCAGCCTCACCAGAGCAGGGTTTTCCTACGAGCAGTACTTC.

This chain connects TRBV2 to TRBJ2-7, with TRBD1 identical over 9 bases. The germline CDR1 and CDR2 sequences are SNHLY and FYNNEI. CDR3 length: 14 residues. V lost 7 bases, J lost 7 bases, and 11 bases stayed unmatched. This chain's CDR3 is CASKRTGVINEQYF. The CDR3 region has the DNA TGTGCCAGCAAACGGACAGGGGTTATCAATGAGCAGTACTTC.

This clonotype was seen a few times. V usage is TRBV9 and J usage is TRBJ1-6; D unclear. Per the germline V gene, CDR1 is SGDLS and CDR2 is YYNGEE. The CDR3 length is 15 residues. Between the trimmed V and J ends, which lost 7 bases and 0 bases, there was a span of 11 bases. The CDR3 DNA reads as TGTGCCAGCGGGCAGGAGAGCTCCTATAATTCACCCCTCCACTTT. Translating it yields CASGQESSYNSPLHF.

V and J are TRBV20-1 and TRBJ2-4, with TRBD2 matching 8 bases. The CDR3 runs to 14 residues. Trimming took 4 bases from V and 13 from J; bases not matched to a gene: 15. The V gene's germline CDR1 is DFQATT and CDR2 SNEGSKA (reference sequence). The CDR3 sequence is CSAIGTRRNEQQYF. CDR3 bases: TGCAGTGCTATCGGGACTAGGCGGAATGAGCAACAGTACTTC.

The chain joins TRBV24-1 to TRBJ2-3; D is ambiguous. V was cut by 1 base and J by 2 bases, with 3 bases left in between. The V gene's germline CDR1 is KGHDR and CDR2 SFDVKD. The CDR3 covers 13 residues. CDR3 loop: CATSDFDTDTQYF. The CDR3 DNA reads as TGTGCCACCAGTGATTTTGACACAGATACGCAGTATTTT.

This chain joins TRBV12-3 or TRBV12-4 and TRBJ2-1, with TRBD2 identical over 12 bases. With 5 bases clipped from V and 4 bases from J, the junction kept 3 bases outside the gene matches. This CDR3 has 15 amino acids. The CDR3: CASSTLAGGYNEQFF. Written as DNA, the CDR3 is TGTGCCAGCAGTACCCTAGCGGGGGGGTACAATGAGCAGTTCTTC.

This sequence joins TRBV2 and TRBJ1-1; a possible D gene is TRBD1 (6 bases). With 8 bases removed from V and 3 bases from J, the gap between germline ends came to 22 bases. Germline V gene sequence: CDR1 SNHLY, CDR2 FYNNEI. The CDR3 loop spans 16 amino acids. Here the CDR3 DNA reads TGTGCCAGCCCGATGCTTTGGGGGGGGGCGGACACTGAAGCTTTCTTT. It specifies CASPMLWGGADTEAFF. The full variable domain, completed using reference TRBV2 and TRBJ1-1, is EPEVTQTPSHQVTQMGQEVILRCVPISNHLYFYWYRQILGQKVEFLVSFYNNEISEKSEIFDDQFSVERPDGSNFTLKIRSTKLEDSAMYFCASPMLWGGADTEAFFGQGTRLTVV.

This clonotype has more than one count but fewer than ten. V and J are TRBV20-1 and TRBJ1-2; D gene ambiguous. CDR1 is DFQATT and CDR2 is SNEGSKA in the germline V gene (reference sequence). V was clipped by 7 bases and J by 6 bases, with 21 bases between them. The CDR3 consists of 14 residues. CDR3 coding DNA: TGCAGTGAGAGCCAGAGGACGGCCTTGGATGGCTACACCTTC. This gives the protein CSESQRTALDGYTF.

The genes are TRBV7-6 and TRBJ1-5, with D perhaps TRBD1 (5 bases). CDR3 length equals 16 residues. Between the trimmed V and J ends, which lost 0 bases and 7 bases, there was a span of 16 bases. CDR1 is SGHVS and CDR2 is FNYEAQ in the germline V gene. In DNA, the CDR3 is TGTGCCAGCAGCTTAGCCAGTTCGGGGGGAAGACAGCCCCAGCATTTT. Protein: CASSLASSGGRQPQHF.

V is TRBV20-1 and J is TRBJ2-1; D remains ambiguous. From germline, CDR1 is DFQATT and CDR2 SNEGSKA (reference sequence). The V end was cut by 1 base, the J end by 5 bases, with 15 bases between. This CDR3 region has 15 residues. CDR3 in amino acids: CSARVVDGIDNEQFF. The CDR3 nucleotides are TGCAGTGCTAGAGTGGTGGACGGAATAGACAATGAGCAGTTCTTC.

The chain employs TRBV20-1 and TRBJ1-1; D not resolved. Deletions cut 6 bases from V and 2 bases from J, with 13 bases between. Germline CDR1 reads DFQATT; CDR2 reads SNEGSKA (reference sequence). The CDR3 totals 13 residues. The CDR3 sequence: CSAIKGFNTEAFF. The CDR3 nucleotides are TGCAGTGCAATAAAAGGGTTCAACACTGAAGCTTTCTTT.

This clonotype showed up just a few times. This chain uses TRBV10-3 with TRBJ2-7; 8 bases are shared with TRBD1. The germline V gene encodes CDR1 ENHRY and CDR2 SYGVKD. This CDR3 comprises 13 residues. V dropped 7 bases and J dropped 4; count of bases not matched to a gene: 6. The CDR3 DNA follows: TGTGCCATCACCCCCGGACAGGGTTACGAGCAGTACTTC. Residues: CAITPGQGYEQYF.

The chain couples TRBV7-9 to TRBJ1-5; perhaps TRBD1 as D (5 bases). The CDR3 is 15 amino acids. Germline V gives CDR1 SEHNR, CDR2 FQNEAQ (reference sequence). Trimming removed 2 bases at V and 3 bases at J, with 11 bases between. Written as DNA, the CDR3 is TGTGCCAGCAGCTTAATAGCCAGGGACAATCAGCCCCAGCATTTT. As protein: CASSLIARDNQPQHF.

The chain joins TRBV3-1 to TRBJ1-1, with 8 bases lining up with TRBD1. J gave up 0 bases and V 0 bases, and 3 bases lay outside the gene matches. CDR1 and CDR2 (germline): LGHDT, YNNKEL (reference sequence). The CDR3 is 16 amino acids. Written as DNA, the CDR3 is TGTGCCAGCAGCCAAGAGGGACAGGTTCTGAACACTGAAGCTTTCTTT. It encodes CASSQEGQVLNTEAFF.

V is TRBV29-1 and J is TRBJ1-4, with a tentative D call TRBD1 (6 bases). This CDR3 contains 14 residues. Germline V gene lookup returns CDR1 SQVTM and CDR2 ANQGSEA. Trimming shortened V by 4 bases and J by 7 bases, and 16 bases separated the two germline ends. This chain's CDR3 is CSVGEQGPSEKLFF. CDR3 nucleotides: TGCAGCGTTGGGGAACAGGGCCCTTCTGAAAAACTGTTTTTT.